A single sample is the source of the 16 T cell receptor beta chains below, sequenced in a study of CD8+ T cells in alopecia areata. The authors extracted RNA and reverse transcribed it into cDNA as the sequencing template. Profiling relied on immunoSEQ multiplex PCR, and the TCRdb table lists in-frame clones only, not all of them. The sample carries approximately 34,000 clones, 45% to 60% recorded once. The sample comprised NKG2D-high CD8+ T cells sorted from blood. The receptors derive from a human donor with alopecia areata.

The V gene is TRBV6-5, the J gene TRBJ1-5; 7 bases are a match to TRBD1. Trimming took 8 bases from V and 1 from J; bases not matched to a gene: 5. Germline lookup yields CDR1 MNHEY and CDR2 SVGAGI. The CDR3 has 14 residues. The CDR3 bases are TGTGCCAGCGGACAGGAGTGGAGCAATCAGCCCCAGCATTTT. Protein product: CASGQEWSNQPQHF.

This chain uses TRBV12-5 with TRBJ2-1, with D possibly being TRBD1 or TRBD2 (5 bases each). The CDR3 has 16 residues. Per the germline V gene, CDR1 is LGHNT and CDR2 is FRNRAP. The germline V and J ends were trimmed by 0 bases and 8 bases, with 17 bases remaining between them. CDR3 coding DNA: TGTGCTAGTGGTTTGGTAAGCGGCCAGAAGGGGTATGAGCAGTTCTTC. Translation: CASGLVSGQKGYEQFF.

This clone has only one observation. The chain recombines TRBV7-9 with TRBJ2-1, with a weak D call TRBD2 (5 bases). Germline CDR1 and CDR2: SEHNR and FQNEAQ (reference sequence). The length of the CDR3 is 15 residues. V was shortened by 1 base and J by 0 bases, with 7 bases between the two germline ends. CDR3 nucleotide sequence: TGTGCCAGCAGCTTAGTTCGGGGCTCCTACAATGAGCAGTTCTTC. It specifies CASSLVRGSYNEQFF.

In its sample, this clone was seen a few times. J is TRBJ1-2 and V is TRBV28; D gene uncertain. This CDR3 comprises 15 residues. Trimming pared 5 bases from V and 0 bases from J, leaving 13 bases between. Germline values: CDR1 MDHEN, CDR2 SYDVKM. The chain's CDR3 is CASSLIAGANYGYTF. The CDR3 bases are TGTGCCAGCAGTCTAATTGCGGGCGCTAACTATGGCTACACCTTC.

This clone was counted a few times. The J gene is TRBJ2-7, the V gene TRBV28, with D unresolved. CDR3 length: 14 residues. The V end was cut by 1 base, the J end by 2 bases, with 9 bases between. Germline CDR1 reads MDHEN; CDR2 reads SYDVKM. The CDR3 spells CASSLSLSTYEQYF. As DNA, the CDR3 is TGTGCCAGCAGTTTATCACTATCCACCTACGAGCAGTACTTC.

The V call is TRBV27, the J call TRBJ2-4; D could derive from TRBD1 or TRBD2 (5 bases each). The CDR3 covers 21 residues. Trimming removed 5 bases from V and 4 bases from J, with 33 bases in between. Germline V gene data show CDR1 as MNHEY and CDR2 as SMNVEV (reference sequence). CDR3 in DNA: TGTGCCAGCAGTCCGCTCCCGCTGGATGTACCCGGGGCGCCGGGAAAAAACATTCAGTACTTC. This sequence encodes CASSPLPLDVPGAPGKNIQYF.

The rearrangement joins TRBV9 to TRBJ2-3; 7 bases map to TRBD1. The J segment lost 2 bases and the V segment lost 2 bases, leaving 8 bases of the junction unmatched. The CDR3 length is 16 residues. The V gene's germline CDR1 is SGDLS and CDR2 YYNGEE. The CDR3 sequence is CASSVRRDSSTDTQYF. The CDR3 DNA reads as TGTGCCAGCAGCGTTAGAAGGGACAGCTCCACAGATACGCAGTATTTT.

The rearrangement links TRBV28 to TRBJ2-5, with D possibly being TRBD1 or TRBD2 (5 bases each). With 2 bases removed from V and 4 bases from J, the gap between germline ends came to 11 bases. The CDR3 length is 14 residues. Germline values: CDR1 MDHEN, CDR2 SYDVKM. In nucleotides, the CDR3 is TGTGCCAGCAGTTTAGAGGGGCCGGGAGAGACCCAGTACTTC. The encoded protein is CASSLEGPGETQYF. Full variable domain (outside the CDR3, taken from reference TRBV28 and TRBJ2-5): DVKVTQSSRYLVKRTGEKVFLECVQDMDHENMFWYRQDPGLGLRLIYFSYDVKMKEKGDIPEGYSVSREKKERFSLILESASTNQTSMYLCASSLEGPGETQYFGPGTRLLVL.

The chain employs TRBV7-2 and TRBJ2-5, with TRBD2 identical over 10 bases. CDR1 and CDR2 (germline): SGHTA, FQGNSA. V shed 3 bases and J 2 bases; nucleotides not matched to a gene: 0. The CDR3 is made up of 14 amino acids. The CDR3, as DNA: TGTGCCAGCAGCTTTAGCGGGAGGCAAGAGACCCAGTACTTC. This encodes CASSFSGRQETQYF.

This clone was seen only a few times. This chain joins TRBV29-1 and TRBJ2-7; D ambiguous. Germline V gene lookup returns CDR1 SQVTM and CDR2 ANQGSEA. The CDR3 covers 11 residues. V lost 4 bases and J 5 bases, leaving 9 bases between the germline ends. The CDR3 is CSVVVSNEQYF. The CDR3 region has the DNA TGCAGCGTTGTCGTCAGTAACGAGCAGTACTTC.

The rearrangement joins TRBV4-3 to TRBJ1-2, with no clear D. Germline CDR1 and CDR2: LGHNA and YSLEER. This CDR3 has 14 amino acids. V lost 4 bases to trimming and J lost 6 bases, with 15 bases between them. In DNA, the CDR3 is TGCGCCAGCAGCCCGACCCTGTCAGGACATGGCTACACCTTC. It specifies CASSPTLSGHGYTF.

The chain employs TRBV28 and TRBJ2-5; 9 nucleotides agree with TRBD1. The better agreement between TRBJ2-7 and the DNA end casts doubt on the J call. Germline V gene lookup returns CDR1 MDHEN and CDR2 SYDVKM. The CDR3 extends over 13 amino acids. The CDR3 sequence: CASRGQGSYEQYF. In DNA, the CDR3 is TGTGCCAGCAGAGGACAGGGGTCGTACGAGCAGTACTTC.

This chain uses TRBV6-5 with TRBJ2-1, with D tentatively TRBD2 (7 bases). Between the trimmed V and J ends, which lost 5 bases and 6 bases, there was a span of 17 bases. There are 15 residues in the CDR3. The germline V gene encodes CDR1 MNHEY and CDR2 SVGAGI. In DNA form, the CDR3 reads TGTGCCAGCAGTCTTGCTAGGGGGGGTTTCAATGAGCAGTTCTTC. Its protein product is CASSLARGGFNEQFF.

This clone was seen a few times. The rearrangement links TRBV28 to TRBJ2-3, with 10 nucleotides matching TRBD2. Per germline, CDR1 MDHEN and CDR2 SYDVKM. The CDR3 covers 15 residues. V lost 6 bases to trimming and J lost 4 bases; unmatched junction nucleotides: 7. CDR3 coding DNA: TGTGCCAGCAGGCTACTAGCGGGAACGGCAGATACGCAGTATTTT. Translating gives CASRLLAGTADTQYF.

The V gene is TRBV13, the J gene TRBJ1-2, with 7 bases aligning to TRBD1. The germline CDR1 and CDR2 sequences are PRHDT and FYEKMQ (reference sequence). Trimming at V came to 4 bases and at J to 7 bases, leaving 21 bases not matched to a gene. The CDR3 length is 18 residues. CDR3: CASSSDGTAGGGMGGYTF. CDR3 in DNA: TGTGCCAGCAGCTCCGACGGGACAGCGGGAGGTGGAATGGGTGGCTACACCTTC.

Comment on this clone: A much larger clone lies a single base off, so this may be a read error. J is TRBJ1-2 and V is TRBV6-6; D gene uncertain. Germline CDR1 reads MNHNY; CDR2 reads SVGAGI (reference sequence). Trimming shortened V by 4 bases and J by 8 bases, and 11 bases separated the two germline ends. The CDR3 loop spans 12 amino acids. The CDR3 here is CASSFVGGGYTF. The CDR3 DNA reads as TGTGCCAGCAGTTTCGTTGGTGGGGGCTACACCTTC.